This T cell receptor (beta chain) was sequenced during a study of CD8 T cells in ankylosing spondylitis. Trimming removed 5 bases at V and 0 bases at J, with 13 bases between. Looked up from germline, CDR1 is SGHTA and CDR2 is FQGNSA. The CDR3 extends over 15 amino acids. 5'-RACE, quantitative and with molecular barcodes, yielded the TCR beta libraries. TCRdb fed the 5' RACE reads into MiXCR, producing one record per CDR3 protein. This table holds fewer than 200,000 distinct CDR3 sequences, around 8.9% found once. The chain employs TRBV7-2 and TRBJ1-2; D perhaps matches TRBD1 (6 bases). Material: blood, either unsorted or a sorted T cell fraction (not recorded which). The TCR was taken from a female donor with ankylosing spondylitis or in good health (not recorded which). The CDR3: CASSVNRAPNYGYTF. Written as DNA, the CDR3 is TGTGCCAGCAGCGTAAACAGGGCGCCTAACTATGGCTACACCTTC.